The rows below give T cell receptor beta chains drawn from one sample of a study of T cells expressing NK-cell markers. TCRdb re-called the 5' RACE reads; one entry per CDR3 protein, DNA not given. The table lists 500,000 or so distinct CDR3 sequences. The sample taken for sequencing was blood T cells: a sorted CD56 or NKG2C T cell subset, CD4+ or CD8+ T cells, or bulk PBMC T cells (not recorded which). The receptors come from a man in his late teens or twenties in good health. CDR3s include the opening cysteine and the closing phenylalanine or tryptophan.

CDR3 protein: CASSPPGSLETQYF
J gene: TRBJ2-5
V gene: TRBV18

CDR3 protein: CSVFGQGVTFF
J gene: TRBJ2-1
V gene: TRBV29-1

CDR3 protein: CASSPSREGTQYF
J gene: TRBJ2-3
V gene: TRBV7-3

CDR3 protein: CASSPGQFNSPLHF
J gene: TRBJ1-6
V gene: TRBV28

CDR3 protein: CASSDTYILNNEQFF
J gene: TRBJ2-1
V gene: TRBV27

CDR3 protein: CASPTRDRKGYSNQPQHF
J gene: TRBJ1-5
V gene: TRBV12-3/TRBV12-4

CDR3 protein: CASSLGLAAVGGEQFF
J gene: TRBJ2-1
V gene: TRBV5-1

CDR3 protein: CAWRMTGAGNQPQHF
J gene: TRBJ1-5
V gene: TRBV30

CDR3 protein: CASTPLGGDLNTEAFF
J gene: TRBJ1-1
V gene: TRBV5-5

CDR3 protein: CASSIAGGIRTQYF
J gene: TRBJ2-3
V gene: TRBV28

CDR3 protein: CASSANGGHDTQYF
J gene: TRBJ2-3
V gene: TRBV12-3/TRBV12-4

CDR3 protein: CASSLGTHTEQLFF
J gene: TRBJ2-2
V gene: TRBV9

CDR3 protein: CATSRDDDSNQPQHF
J gene: TRBJ1-5
V gene: TRBV15

CDR3 protein: CASSQAHLLHNEQFF
J gene: TRBJ2-1
V gene: TRBV4-3

CDR3 protein: CASSSALVLYNEQFF
J gene: TRBJ2-1
V gene: TRBV5-1

CDR3 protein: CSAPAGALDGYTF
J gene: TRBJ1-2
V gene: TRBV20-1

CDR3 protein: CASSPSGGALPGELFF
J gene: TRBJ2-2
V gene: TRBV14

CDR3 protein: CASRFTGRADTQYF
J gene: TRBJ2-3
V gene: TRBV12-3/TRBV12-4

CDR3 protein: CATSGGGTTNTEAFF
J gene: TRBJ1-1
V gene: TRBV24-1

CDR3 protein: CASSSETGRNQPQHF
J gene: TRBJ1-5
V gene: TRBV28

CDR3 protein: CASSFPGQTPLHEQYF
J gene: TRBJ2-7
V gene: TRBV28

CDR3 protein: CASSLVSWGPDEQYF
J gene: TRBJ2-7
V gene: TRBV5-1

CDR3 protein: CASTPGQASYEQYF
J gene: TRBJ2-7
V gene: TRBV7-2

CDR3 protein: CASTPRDEETQYF
J gene: TRBJ2-5
V gene: TRBV11-1

CDR3 protein: CASSFSAYTEAFF
J gene: TRBJ1-1
V gene: TRBV12-3/TRBV12-4

CDR3 protein: CSVVASGEDNEQFF
J gene: TRBJ2-1
V gene: TRBV29-1

CDR3 protein: CSARSLAEVSGANVLTF
J gene: TRBJ2-6
V gene: TRBV20-1

CDR3 protein: CASSEAPLEAEAFF
J gene: TRBJ1-1
V gene: TRBV2

CDR3 protein: CSALLEAGETQYF
J gene: TRBJ2-5
V gene: TRBV29-1

CDR3 protein: CASSPRRGRVTGELFF
J gene: TRBJ2-2
V gene: TRBV7-9

CDR3 protein: CASSTYATGTDELGQETQYF
J gene: TRBJ2-5
V gene: TRBV12-3/TRBV12-4

CDR3 protein: CASSLSSGTQETQYF
J gene: TRBJ2-5
V gene: TRBV12-3/TRBV12-4

CDR3 protein: CASSLPSGPFQETQYF
J gene: TRBJ2-5
V gene: TRBV11-2

CDR3 protein: CASSFRTGGVDGELFF
J gene: TRBJ2-2
V gene: TRBV12-3/TRBV12-4

CDR3 protein: CASSKGGRGPSQSNQPQHF
J gene: TRBJ1-5
V gene: TRBV21-1

CDR3 protein: CATSDFSQAGGKNIQYF
J gene: TRBJ2-4
V gene: TRBV24-1

CDR3 protein: CASSSPTRLTYEQYF
J gene: TRBJ2-7
V gene: TRBV12-3/TRBV12-4

CDR3 protein: CASTKGVGYEQYF
J gene: TRBJ2-7
V gene: TRBV21-1

CDR3 protein: CASSYGGGQGPLNTEAFF
J gene: TRBJ1-1
V gene: TRBV6-5

CDR3 protein: CASSPIFSGQETQYF
J gene: TRBJ2-5
V gene: TRBV3-1

CDR3 protein: CASSQAISLRETQYF
J gene: TRBJ2-5
V gene: TRBV3-1

CDR3 protein: CASSLETGQYYEQYF
J gene: TRBJ2-7
V gene: TRBV5-5

CDR3 protein: CASSLLVLAGGTAGELFF
J gene: TRBJ2-2
V gene: TRBV7-8

CDR3 protein: CASSLASGSSTDTQYF
J gene: TRBJ2-3
V gene: TRBV5-1

CDR3 protein: CASSVRQGNEQFF
J gene: TRBJ2-1
V gene: TRBV7-6

CDR3 protein: CASSQEGGAANEKLFF
J gene: TRBJ1-4
V gene: TRBV4-2

CDR3 protein: CASSLGGGTFYEQYF
J gene: TRBJ2-7
V gene: TRBV28

CDR3 protein: CASSPEIGLYQPQHF
J gene: TRBJ1-5
V gene: TRBV28

CDR3 protein: CATREYSSGNTIYF
J gene: TRBJ1-3
V gene: TRBV12-3/TRBV12-4

CDR3 protein: CSASRQGANYGYTF
J gene: TRBJ1-2
V gene: TRBV20-1

CDR3 protein: CSVDTGFTGANVLTF
J gene: TRBJ2-6
V gene: TRBV29-1

CDR3 protein: CASSSGQAQETQYF
J gene: TRBJ2-5
V gene: TRBV5-1

CDR3 protein: CATQARSYNEQFF
J gene: TRBJ2-1
V gene: TRBV24-1

CDR3 protein: CASSKQIAGGSYNEQFF
J gene: TRBJ2-1
V gene: TRBV21-1

CDR3 protein: CSGGDGYYEQYF
J gene: TRBJ2-7
V gene: TRBV29-1

CDR3 protein: CASSYQGSYGYTF
J gene: TRBJ1-2
V gene: TRBV6-5

CDR3 protein: CSVDSSPQGRNTEAFF
J gene: TRBJ1-1
V gene: TRBV29-1

CDR3 protein: CASSQSTSVQFF
J gene: TRBJ2-1
V gene: TRBV3-1

CDR3 protein: CSARDVAGVLDTQYF
J gene: TRBJ2-3
V gene: TRBV20-1